This is a list of T cell receptor beta chains from one sample in a study of beta chain features in type 1 diabetes. The table came from immunoSEQ multiplex PCR; TCRdb's copy has only in-frame clones and leaves some out. The sample includes tens of thousands of clones, about a third of them seen just once. The sample was stem cell memory CD4+ T cells from blood. The receptor set was obtained from a woman between 18 and 30 years old in good health. The CDR3 runs from the conserved cysteine through the conserved F or W. The D gene is left open where the match is weak.

V | D | CDR3
TRBV5-4 | TRBD1 | CASSSTGGVGYTF
TRBV2 | TRBD1 | CASTSLRGTGVRETQYF
TRBV7-3 | NA | CASSSQGNTEAFF
TRBV4-2 | NA | CASSRRVSYNEQFF
TRBV2 | TRBD1 | CASSEFGQGFDEQFF
TRBV7-2 | NA | CASSFGGTQYF
TRBV5-1 | NA | CASSLSTGSTGELFF
TRBV2 | NA | CASSALRGANTEAFF
TRBV5-1 | NA | CASSLAGLARSNNEQFF
TRBV18 | NA | CASSTDQGGSYEQYF
TRBV7-9 | NA | CASQQSGANVLTF
TRBV18 | TRBD2 | CASSPLAGAFTDTQYF
TRBV6-6 | NA | CASSYSRGAPLHF
TRBV29-1 | NA | CSAAGVAETQYF
TRBV4-1 | NA | CASSQTTNRVVGNQPQHF
TRBV6-1 | TRBD1 | CASTGQGGNQPQHF
TRBV18 | NA | CASSLPTVKNQPQHF
TRBV7-2 | TRBD1 | CASSLRQGRGNTEAFF
TRBV30 | TRBD1 | CAWRGLGQGRTEAFF
TRBV29-1 | NA | CSVEMGAWGEQYF
TRBV5-1 | TRBD2 | CASSLGLAGKETQYF
TRBV9 | TRBD1 | CASSHGEDRGGDEQFF
TRBV4-3 | TRBD1 | CASSQTAGTADIQYF
TRBV27 | TRBD1 | CASSPDRGGYNEQFF
TRBV7-9 | NA | CASSLAGRAGTQYF
TRBV5-4 | TRBD2 | CASSLAAGGGFINEQYF
TRBV11-2 | NA | CASSSNLASSYEQYF
TRBV5-1 | TRBD2 | CASSLIGTTFYEQYF
TRBV29-1 | TRBD2 | CSVEERRLAGGKVTDTQYF
TRBV25-1 | NA | CASSVRPTGELFF
TRBV5-1 | TRBD2 | CASSSTSGEETQYF
TRBV7-9 | NA | CASSPASGEGGNQPQHF
TRBV18 | NA | CASSLSPGVSGANVLTF
TRBV21-1 | NA | CASSKVYGQDQDQPQHF
TRBV27 | TRBD2 | CASSLTPGLAGGRDEQYF
TRBV18 | TRBD2 | CASSSGTSATHNEQFF
TRBV7-2 | NA | CASQGGAQPNYGYTF
TRBV14 | NA | CASTKDSSGNTIYF
TRBV6-1 | TRBD2 | CASRAGTSGVDIQYF
TRBV4-2 | TRBD1 | CASSQYGQGANEQFF
TRBV11-3 | TRBD1 | CASSVRGATEAFF
TRBV12-5 | NA | CASGSPITGFYGYTF
TRBV23-1 | NA | CASSQRPGSAGNTIYF
TRBV19 | NA | CASSIGQGRDTQYF
TRBV5-6 | NA | CASSSDREKLFF
TRBV19 | NA | CASRNRNHDYGYTF
TRBV9 | TRBD1 | CASSVVQGEYNEQFF
TRBV5-1 | NA | CASSPFPGIQRETQYF
TRBV9 | TRBD2 | CASSVGGTSGYNEQFF
TRBV2 | TRBD1 | CASRTTGVATGELFF
TRBV2 | NA | CASQGLSGAFF
TRBV13 | TRBD2 | CATQLQGGSTDTQYF
TRBV9 | NA | CASSPRHQFNYGYTF
TRBV11-2 | NA | CASSRDKEGAQYF
TRBV18 | NA | CASSPPALETQYF
TRBV18 | NA | CASSPPGPYEQYF
TRBV30 | NA | CAWSRREGHEQFF
TRBV5-1 | TRBD2 | CASSFPGGEGDTQYF
TRBV4-2 | NA | CASSQGLFGAFF